Listed here are 11 T cell receptor beta chains from one sample, sequenced in a study of control samples from healthy donors and cancer patients. Clones were sequenced by immunoSEQ multiplex PCR, and TCRdb holds only the in-frame ones, with some missing. Altogether 400,000 to 500,000 clones are present, 80% to 95% being singletons, with the ten largest covering 5% to 7%. Sample: PBMCs. These receptors all come from a man aged 35 to 55 with head and neck cancer.

As to this clone: The same CDR3 arises from other DNA sequences in this sample as well. V usage is TRBV20-1 and J usage is TRBJ1-1; no firm D call. Trimming pared 3 bases from V and 5 bases from J, leaving 4 bases between. Germline values: CDR1 DFQATT, CDR2 SNEGSKA (reference sequence). This CDR3 has 10 residues. CDR3 sequence reads: CSARDTEAFF. CDR3 sequence (DNA): TGCAGTGCTAGGGATACTGAAGCTTTCTTT.

The V call is TRBV27, the J call TRBJ1-1; 10 bases align to TRBD1. The junction had 9 bases not matched to a gene; V was cut back by 2 bases and J by 3 bases. The germline V gene has CDR1 MNHEY and CDR2 SMNVEV (reference sequence). This CDR3 contains 17 residues. CDR3 sequence reads: CASSLGWTGGMDTEAFF. DNA of the CDR3: TGTGCCAGCAGTTTAGGTTGGACAGGGGGTATGGACACTGAAGCTTTCTTT.

There are many counts of this clone. This chain uses TRBV19 with TRBJ1-1, with D hard to call. Looked up from germline, CDR1 is LNHDA and CDR2 is SQIVND (reference sequence). This CDR3 contains 15 residues. Trimming removed 9 bases from V and 0 bases from J, with 17 bases in between. The CDR3 sequence is CASLPAGHMNTEAFF. CDR3 DNA sequence: TGTGCCAGCCTGCCGGCAGGCCACATGAACACTGAAGCTTTCTTT. The entire variable domain, with the rest obtained from reference TRBV19 and TRBJ1-1, is as follows: DGGITQSPKYLFRKEGQNVTLSCEQNLNHDAMYWYRQDPGQGLRLIYYSQIVNDFQKGDIAEGYSVSREKKESFPLTVTSAQKNPTAFYLCASLPAGHMNTEAFFGQGTRLTVV.

This chain uses TRBV19 with TRBJ1-3; perhaps TRBD1 as D (6 bases). Trimming pared 0 bases from V and 2 bases from J, leaving 17 bases between. The CDR3 spans 18 residues. Germline lookup yields CDR1 LNHDA and CDR2 SQIVND (reference sequence). DNA of the CDR3: TGTGCCAGTAGTATAGATTCGGGGGGCCGGACCCCTGGAAACACCATATATTTT. Translated, it gives CASSIDSGGRTPGNTIYF. Filled out from reference TRBV19 and TRBJ1-3, the complete variable domain reads DGGITQSPKYLFRKEGQNVTLSCEQNLNHDAMYWYRQDPGQGLRLIYYSQIVNDFQKGDIAEGYSVSREKKESFPLTVTSAQKNPTAFYLCASSIDSGGRTPGNTIYFGEGSWLTVV.

This clone was counted once. V and J are TRBV5-1 and TRBJ1-3; D is ambiguous. V lost 4 bases and J lost 2, with 13 bases in between. The CDR3 is made up of 15 amino acids. Germline CDR1 SGHRS, CDR2 YFSETQ. The CDR3 nucleotides are TGCGCCAGCAGCCCGCGGTTTGGGGCTGGAAACACCATATATTTT. This gives the protein CASSPRFGAGNTIYF.

This clone was counted between two and nine times. The rearrangement links TRBV7-3 to TRBJ2-2, with 9 nucleotides matching TRBD1. Germline-derived CDR1 and CDR2 are SGHTA and FQGTGA. With 0 bases clipped from V and 5 bases from J, the junction kept 7 bases outside the gene matches. The CDR3 has 17 residues. CDR3 nucleotides: TGTGCCAGCAGCTTAACGTGGACAGGGGATGGAACCGGGGAGCTGTTTTTT. Translated: CASSLTWTGDGTGELFF.

The chain uses TRBV19 and TRBJ2-7; 7 bases map to TRBD1. This CDR3 comprises 14 residues. The V and J ends lost 5 bases and 7 bases, in that order; junction bases with no gene match: 11. Germline loops: CDR1 LNHDA, CDR2 SQIVND (reference sequence). The CDR3 sequence: CASSRRDRSREQYF. The CDR3 nucleotides read TGTGCCAGTAGTCGACGGGACAGATCCAGGGAGCAGTACTTC.

The CDR3 is CASSLLDVETQYF. Here the CDR3 DNA reads TGTGCCAGCAGCCTCCTCGATGTTGAGACCCAGTACTTC. The V gene is TRBV7-9, the J gene TRBJ2-5; D gene ambiguous. The germline V gene encodes CDR1 SEHNR and CDR2 FQNEAQ (reference sequence). V was shortened by 5 bases and J by 5 bases, with 12 bases between the two germline ends. CDR3 size: 13 residues.

This chain connects TRBV7-9 to TRBJ1-5; no definite D call. This CDR3 comprises 14 residues. The germline gives CDR1 SEHNR, CDR2 FQNEAQ (reference sequence). V lost 5 bases to trimming and J lost 5 bases, with 13 bases between them. This CDR3 reads CASSGTSADQPQHF. The CDR3 DNA follows: TGTGCCAGCAGCGGCACAAGCGCTGATCAGCCCCAGCATTTT. Looking up the rest from reference TRBV7-9 and TRBJ1-5 gives the full variable domain: DTGVSQNPRHKITKRGQNVTFRCDPISEHNRLYWYRQTLGQGPEFLTYFQNEAQLEKSRLLSDRFSAERPKGSFSTLEIQRTEQGDSAMYLCASSGTSADQPQHFGDGTRLSIL.

The genes are TRBV20-1 and TRBJ2-4, with D unresolved. V was clipped by 3 bases and J by 1 base, with 10 bases between them. The CDR3 covers 14 residues. Looked up from germline, CDR1 is DFQATT and CDR2 is SNEGSKA (reference sequence). DNA for the CDR3: TGCAGTGCTAGTTGGGCCTTCGCCAAAAACATTCAGTACTTC. It is translated as CSASWAFAKNIQYF.

The V call is TRBV7-2, the J call TRBJ1-1; the D gene is possibly TRBD1 (6 bases). Germline CDR1 SGHTA, CDR2 FQGNSA. The CDR3 has 15 residues. V lost 2 bases, J lost 5 bases, and 15 bases lay in between. The CDR3: CASSLSGRGETEAFF. CDR3 sequence (DNA): TGTGCCAGCAGCTTATCTGGCAGGGGAGAAACTGAAGCTTTCTTT.